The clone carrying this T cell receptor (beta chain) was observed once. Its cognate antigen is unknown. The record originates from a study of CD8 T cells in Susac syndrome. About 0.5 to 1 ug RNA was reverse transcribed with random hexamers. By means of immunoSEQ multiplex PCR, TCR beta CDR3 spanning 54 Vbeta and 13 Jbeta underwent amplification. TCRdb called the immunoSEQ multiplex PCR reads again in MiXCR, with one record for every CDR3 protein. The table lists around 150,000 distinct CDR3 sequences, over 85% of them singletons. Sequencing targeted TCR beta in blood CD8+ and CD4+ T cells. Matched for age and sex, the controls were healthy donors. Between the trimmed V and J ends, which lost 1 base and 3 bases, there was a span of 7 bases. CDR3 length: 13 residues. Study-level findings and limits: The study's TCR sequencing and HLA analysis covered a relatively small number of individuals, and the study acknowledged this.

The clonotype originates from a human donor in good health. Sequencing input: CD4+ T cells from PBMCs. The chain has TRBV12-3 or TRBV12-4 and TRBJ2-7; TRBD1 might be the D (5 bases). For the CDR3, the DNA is TGTGCCAGCAGTTTAGGACAGCTCTACGAGCAGTACTTC. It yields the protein CASSLGQLYEQYF.